Listed below are T cell receptor beta chains from one sample, sequenced in a study of blood T cell repertoires in COVID-19. Assay used: immunoSEQ multiplex PCR; TCRdb lists only in-frame clones, some missing. Of 70,000 to 90,000 clones listed, 60% to 85% are singletons. Sequencing was performed on peripheral blood. The receptor source for this set is a human donor in a cohort sampled during active COVID-19. Both conserved end residues are part of each CDR3. D genes are given only for firm matches. Clone sizes are given selectively: once, few, many, or a class where the clone is expanded.

TGTGCCACTCGGACAGGGTGGACCGGGGAGCTGTTTTTT CATRTGWTGELFF 13 TRBD1 . TRBJ2-2 TRBV24-1
TGTGCCAGCAACAGATACCCTTCACCCCTCCACTTT CASNRYPSPLHF 12 . . TRBJ1-6 TRBV7-9
TGTGCCAGCAGTGCCCCCCGGGGTAGGGAGGGGGAGACCCAGTACTTC CASSAPRGREGETQYF 16 TRBD2 . TRBJ2-5 TRBV2
TGTGCCAGCAGCTTAGTTAGCGGGACTTACAATGAGCAGTTCTTC CASSLVSGTYNEQFF 15 TRBD2 . TRBJ2-1 TRBV7-2
TGTGCCAGCAGCTTGGAGCGACCCTCTGGAAACACCATATATTTT CASSLERPSGNTIYF 15 . . TRBJ1-3 TRBV5-5
TGTGCCAGCAGCTTAGATGTGGGGCCCACTCAAAGAACCTACGAGCAGTACTTC CASSLDVGPTQRTYEQYF 18 . . TRBJ2-7 TRBV11-2
TGCGCCAGCAGGCTAGAGGGCGGTACAGAGACCCAGTACTTC CASRLEGGTETQYF 14 . . TRBJ2-5 TRBV5-1
TGTGCCAGCAGCTTGGGGACTAGCGCCAAAGAGACCCAGTACTTC CASSLGTSAKETQYF 15 TRBD2 . TRBJ2-5 TRBV7-6
TGTGCCAGCTCATCGGACATACTTACGAACACTGAAGCTTTCTTT CASSSDILTNTEAFF 15 . . TRBJ1-1 TRBV18
TGTGCCAGCAGCCCTCGGGGGAGTGGCTACAATGAGCAGTTCTTC CASSPRGSGYNEQFF 15 . . TRBJ2-1 TRBV5-4
TGTGCCAGCAGGACAGGGGTATATGGCTACACCTTC CASRTGVYGYTF 12 TRBD1 . TRBJ1-2 TRBV6-5
TGTGCCAGCAGAACGACTAGTAGTATTGCAGATACGCAGTATTTT CASRTTSSIADTQYF 15 . once TRBJ2-3 TRBV2
TGTGCCAGCAGTCCCCGGACAGGGGTTAACACTGAAGCTTTCTTT CASSPRTGVNTEAFF 15 TRBD1 . TRBJ1-1 TRBV28
TGTGCCAGCAGCTTATCCCCGTCCTACAATGAGCAGTTCTTC CASSLSPSYNEQFF 14 . . TRBJ2-1 TRBV5-4
TGTGCCAGCAGTTCTCCAACTGTGGGCTACACCTTC CASSSPTVGYTF 12 . . TRBJ1-2 TRBV28
TGTGCCAGTAGTATTGCGGGGGCCTCCTACGAGCAGTACTTC CASSIAGASYEQYF 14 . . TRBJ2-7 TRBV19
TGTGCCAGCCACAATCCGGGAGAGACCCAGTACTTC CASHNPGETQYF 12 . . TRBJ2-5 TRBV28
TGTGCCAGCAGCTTGGGGAGGGGCGGGCAGACCCAGTACTTC CASSLGRGGQTQYF 14 TRBD2 . TRBJ2-5 TRBV11-2
TGTGCCAGCGGGGAGAGTTGGGGTACGCAGTATTTT CASGESWGTQYF 12 . . TRBJ2-3 TRBV4-2
TGTGCCAGCAGTTTAAGGGGGCACGTCAGTTACTACAATGAGCAGTTCTTC CASSLRGHVSYYNEQFF 17 TRBD1 . TRBJ2-1 TRBV28
TGTGCCAGCAGACTCGGAGGTCTGGCTTCACCCCTCCACTTT CASRLGGLASPLHF 14 . . TRBJ1-6 TRBV7-9
TGCGCCAGCAGCTTTTGGCTAGCGGTATCCACAGATACGCAGTATTTT CASSFWLAVSTDTQYF 16 TRBD2 . TRBJ2-3 TRBV5-1
TGTGCCAGCAGTTTTACTAGCGGATCCCAAGAGACCCAGTACTTC CASSFTSGSQETQYF 15 TRBD2 . TRBJ2-5 TRBV6-5
TGTGCCTGGAATGGACTAGCGGGAGGCAGCTACAATGAGCAGTTCTTC CAWNGLAGGSYNEQFF 16 TRBD2 few TRBJ2-1 TRBV30
TGTGCCTGGAGTGGAGACAGAGATGAAAAACTGTTTTTT CAWSGDRDEKLFF 13 . . TRBJ1-4 TRBV30
TGCAGCGCACGGACAGGGGGAGGGGACACTGAAGCTTTCTTT CSARTGGGDTEAFF 14 TRBD1 . TRBJ1-1 TRBV29-1
TGTGCCAGTTCCGATGGACAGGGTTGGTATGGCTACACCTTC CASSDGQGWYGYTF 14 TRBD1 once TRBJ1-2 TRBV19
TGCGCCAGCAGCCAAGAAGACGCGGATTACAATGAGCAGTTCTTC CASSQEDADYNEQFF 15 . . TRBJ2-1 TRBV4-3
TGCGCCAGCAGCTTGGGCCAGGCGAATTCACCCCTCCACTTT CASSLGQANSPLHF 14 . . TRBJ1-6 TRBV5-1
TGTGCCACAGACAGGGGAGGCTATGGCTACACCTTC CATDRGGYGYTF 12 TRBD1 few TRBJ1-2 TRBV2
TGTGCCAGCAGTGCCGTGGCCGGGACAGCGAACACCGGGGAGCTGTTTTTT CASSAVAGTANTGELFF 17 TRBD1 . TRBJ2-2 TRBV2
TGTGCCAGCAGTTTAATAGGGCCAGGTGGAAGGGGGAGTCAGCCCCAGCATTTT CASSLIGPGGRGSQPQHF 18 . few TRBJ1-5 TRBV28
TGTGCCAGCAGCCCCCTGGCGGGAGGATCGGATACGCAGTATTTT CASSPLAGGSDTQYF 15 TRBD2 few TRBJ2-3 TRBV5-8
TGCGCCAGCAGCCCCAGGACAGGGGACGGCTACACCTTC CASSPRTGDGYTF 13 TRBD1 few TRBJ1-2 TRBV5-1
TGTGCCAGCCCAGCTTATAGAAACAGTAACACTGAAGCTTTCTTT CASPAYRNSNTEAFF 15 . . TRBJ1-1 TRBV7-6
TGTGCCAGCAGCTTACGGGGGGCGGTGGCAGATACGCAGTATTTT CASSLRGAVADTQYF 15 . . TRBJ2-3 TRBV11-2
TGTGCCAGCAGTGTGCGGGGGGACACCGGGGAGCTGTTTTTT CASSVRGDTGELFF 14 TRBD2 once TRBJ2-2 TRBV6-4
TGCGCCAGCAGCCAAGAGTTCTCGGGTGGTGAAAAACTGTTTTTT CASSQEFSGGEKLFF 15 . . TRBJ1-4 TRBV4-3
TGTGCTAGTGGTTTGCCCCAGGGGAGTTACAATGAGCAGTTCTTC CASGLPQGSYNEQFF 15 . . TRBJ2-1 TRBV12-5
TGTGCCACCGGTTCCCTTCCGGGACAGGGTCAGGAGCTGTTTTTT CATGSLPGQGQELFF 15 TRBD1 . TRBJ2-2 TRBV24-1
TGTGCCACCAGTGATTGGACTAGCGAGGGTGAGCAGTTCTTC CATSDWTSEGEQFF 14 TRBD2 . TRBJ2-1 TRBV24-1